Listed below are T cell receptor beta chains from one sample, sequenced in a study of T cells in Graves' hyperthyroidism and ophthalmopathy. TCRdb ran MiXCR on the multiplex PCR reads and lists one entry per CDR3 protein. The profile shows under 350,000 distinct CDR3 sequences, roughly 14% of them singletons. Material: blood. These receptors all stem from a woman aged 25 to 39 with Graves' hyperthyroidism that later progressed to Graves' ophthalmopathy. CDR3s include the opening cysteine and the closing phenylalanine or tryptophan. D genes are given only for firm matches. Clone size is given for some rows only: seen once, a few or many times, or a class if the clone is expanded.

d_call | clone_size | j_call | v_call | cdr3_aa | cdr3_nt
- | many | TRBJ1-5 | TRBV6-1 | CASSAEYSNQPQHF | TGTGCCAGCAGTGCCGAATATAGCAATCAGCCCCAGCATTTT
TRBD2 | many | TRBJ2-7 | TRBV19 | CASSTLAGGPYEQYF | TGTGCCAGTAGTACACTAGCGGGAGGGCCCTACGAGCAGTACTTC
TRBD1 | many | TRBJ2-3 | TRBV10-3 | CASKDRGQTDTQYF | TGTGCCAGCAAGGACAGGGGGCAGACAGATACGCAGTATTTT
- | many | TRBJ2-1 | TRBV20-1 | CSAPDSSYNEQFF | TGCAGTGCTCCGGACAGTTCCTACAATGAGCAGTTCTTC
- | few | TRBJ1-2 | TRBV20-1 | CSASVGVRYGYTF | TGCAGTGCAAGCGTAGGGGTTAGGTATGGCTACACCTTC
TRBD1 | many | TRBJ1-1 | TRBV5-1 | CASSWESGGTEAFF | TGCGCCAGCAGCTGGGAGTCAGGGGGAACTGAAGCTTTCTTT
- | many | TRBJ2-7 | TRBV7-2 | CASSLGSVEQYF | TGTGCCAGCAGCTTAGGGTCTGTCGAGCAGTACTTC
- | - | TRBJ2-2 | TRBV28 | CASKAGGELFF | TGTGCCAGTAAGGCTGGCGGGGAGCTGTTTTTT
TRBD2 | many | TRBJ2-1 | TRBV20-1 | CSAGSGAGYNEQFF | TGCAGTGCTGGTAGCGGGGCAGGATACAATGAGCAGTTCTTC
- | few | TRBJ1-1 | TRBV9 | CASSAARDTRMNTEAFF | TGTGCCAGCAGCGCAGCCAGGGACACAAGAATGAACACTGAAGCTTTCTTT
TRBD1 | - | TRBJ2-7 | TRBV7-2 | CASSLTRQGGYEQYF | TGTGCCAGCAGCTTAACCCGACAGGGCGGCTACGAGCAGTACTTC